Listed here are 5 T cell receptor beta chains from one sample, sequenced in a study of blood T cell repertoires in COVID-19. Produced via immunoSEQ multiplex PCR; TCRdb's table is partial and in-frame only. The sample shows some 130,000 clones, over 75% of them seen only once. Sequencing input: peripheral blood. The receptors shown here come from a human donor in a cohort sampled during active COVID-19.

This clone was observed once. The rearrangement uses TRBV11-2 and TRBJ2-5, with 12 bases identical to TRBD2. CDR3 size: 16 residues. V shed 2 bases and J 4 bases; nucleotides not matched to a gene: 5. Germline CDR1 and CDR2: SGHAT and FQNNGV. CDR3 loop: CASSLLSGLAGETQYF. As DNA, the CDR3 is TGTGCCAGCAGCTTACTCTCGGGACTAGCGGGAGAGACCCAGTACTTC.

The CDR3 DNA follows: TGCGCCAGCAGCTTGGATGGACAGGGGTATGAAAAACTGTTTTTT. Translating it yields CASSLDGQGYEKLFF. The rearrangement uses TRBV5-1 and TRBJ1-4; 9 bases are a match to TRBD1. Germline V gives CDR1 SGHRS, CDR2 YFSETQ. J gave up 6 bases and V 0 bases, and 3 bases lay outside the gene matches. This CDR3 contains 15 residues. Using reference TRBV5-1 and TRBJ1-4 for the parts outside the CDR3, the full variable domain is KAGVTQTPRYLIKTRGQQVTLSCSPISGHRSVSWYQQTPGQGLQFLFEYFSETQRNKGNFPGRFSGRQFSNSRSEMNVSTLELGDSALYLCASSLDGQGYEKLFFGSGTQLSVL.

J is TRBJ1-1 and V is TRBV7-2; D unclear. The V and J ends lost 1 base and 1 base respectively, with 4 bases between them. Looked up from germline, CDR1 is SGHTA and CDR2 is FQGNSA. There are 13 residues in the CDR3. The CDR3 reads CASSLGRNTEAFF. The CDR3 region has the DNA TGTGCCAGCAGCTTAGGTCGGAACACTGAAGCTTTCTTT. Combining the CDR3 with reference TRBV7-2 and TRBJ1-1 gives the whole variable domain GAGVSQSPSNKVTEKGKDVELRCDPISGHTALYWYRQSLGQGLEFLIYFQGNSAPDKSGLPSDRFSAERTGGSVSTLTIQRTQQEDSAVYLCASSLGRNTEAFFGQGTRLTVV.

This clone was observed once. This chain links TRBV20-1 with TRBJ2-3; possibly TRBD2 for D (5 bases). The germline gives CDR1 DFQATT, CDR2 SNEGSKA (reference sequence). V was clipped by 3 bases and J by 2 bases, with 12 bases between them. CDR3 length equals 14 residues. DNA for the CDR3: TGCAGTGCTAGTTGGACTCCGAACACAGATACGCAGTATTTT. Protein sequence: CSASWTPNTDTQYF.

The chain employs TRBV2 and TRBJ2-3; 10 bases are a match to TRBD2. The CDR3 covers 15 residues. Trimming at V came to 8 bases and at J to 1 base, leaving 6 bases not matched to a gene. Germline V gene lookup returns CDR1 SNHLY and CDR2 FYNNEI. CDR3 DNA sequence: TGTGCCAGCGGGGTCCTAGCGGGGGGCACAGATACGCAGTATTTT. This codes for CASGVLAGGTDTQYF.